This T cell receptor (beta chain) appears in the sequencing data of a study of blood T cell repertoires in COVID-19. The overall study: T cells, B-cell-depleted T cells, or PBMCs supplied cDNA or gDNA.

The repertoire was sequenced with immunoSEQ multiplex PCR; TCRdb's copy has only in-frame clones and lacks some. The table has tens of thousands of clones, approximately 86% seen once. The CDR3 is 12 amino acids. Looked up from germline, CDR1 is ENHRY and CDR2 is SYGVKD. Regarding this clone: One junction end disagrees with the germline gene, perhaps due to a read error.

This TCR derives from a man older than 75 with COVID-19, enrolled during active disease. Sequencing was carried out using peripheral blood. J is TRBJ2-7 and V is TRBV10-3, with D perhaps matching TRBD1 (6 bases). In nucleotides, the CDR3 is TGTGCCATCAGTGAGTCCAGGGGCAGGGTAGACTTC. Amino acids: CAISESRGRVDF.